The 15 T cell receptor beta chains given below trace back to one sample, sequenced in a study of technical replicates of blood from a handful of donors. Libraries were prepared by immunoSEQ multiplex PCR; TCRdb keeps only in-frame clonotypes and omits some of them. The sample has some 77,000 clones, 75% to 95% seen once. Material: T cells isolated from PBMCs. The receptors derive from a human donor in good health.

The chain carries TRBV4-1 and TRBJ2-3, with D possibly being TRBD2 (5 bases). V was trimmed by 1 base and J by 9 bases, leaving 17 bases between them. The CDR3 has 15 amino acids. Germline V gives CDR1 MGHRA, CDR2 YSYEKL. The CDR3 nucleotides read TGCGCCAGCAGCCAAGCTTCCCCCCTAGTAGCGACGCAGTATTTT. This encodes CASSQASPLVATQYF.

The chain combines TRBV25-1 with TRBJ1-4; TRBD1 is a possible D gene (5 bases). The germline V gene has CDR1 MGHDK and CDR2 SYGVNS. The CDR3 totals 16 residues. V dropped 2 bases and J dropped 7 bases, with 17 bases sitting between them. DNA of the CDR3: TGTGCCAGCAGTGAAATAAGTCCAGGGTTACGTGAAAAACTGTTTTTT. It is translated as CASSEISPGLREKLFF.

This chain joins TRBV10-2 and TRBJ2-3; D is unresolved. V lost 6 bases, J lost 0 bases, and 4 bases lay in between. The CDR3 runs 12 residues. The germline V gene encodes CDR1 WSHSY and CDR2 SAAADI. The CDR3 region has the DNA TGCGCCAGCAGCCCTAGCACAGATACGCAGTATTTT. Its protein product is CASSPSTDTQYF.

J is TRBJ1-2 and V is TRBV21-1. TRBV21-1 is listed as a pseudogene. The CDR3 has 13 residues. CDR3 sequence: CASSKVYRGGYTF. DNA for the CDR3: TGTGCCAGCAGCAAAGTTTATCGGGGTGGCTACACCTTC.

The chain recombines TRBV9 with TRBJ2-7, with 11 bases fitting TRBD1. CDR1 SGDLS and CDR2 YYNGEE come from the germline V gene. The CDR3 sequence is 15 residues long. V shed 0 bases and J 4 bases; nucleotides not matched to a gene: 3. CDR3 DNA: TGTGCCAGCAGCGTAGGAGGACAGGGGGCATACGAGCAGTACTTC. The encoded protein is CASSVGGQGAYEQYF.

The chain uses TRBV2 and TRBJ2-3, with D uncertain. Trimming removed 4 bases from V and 0 bases from J, with 8 bases in between. CDR1 is SNHLY, CDR2 FYNNEI, per germline. This CDR3 has 14 residues. CDR3 sequence reads: CASSVVTSTDTQYF. In nucleotides, the CDR3 is TGTGCCAGCAGTGTGGTGACTAGCACAGATACGCAGTATTTT.

CDR3 coding DNA: TGTGCCAGCAGTTACGAGGCCTACGAGCAGTACTTC. Translation gives CASSYEAYEQYF. The chain recombines TRBV6-5 with TRBJ2-7; D uncertain. This CDR3 is built from 12 residues. V dropped 2 bases and J dropped 2 bases, with 4 bases sitting between them. CDR1 MNHEY and CDR2 SVGAGI come from the germline V gene.

This clone was detected once. The J gene is TRBJ2-7, the V gene TRBV19; 10 positions match TRBD1. Germline loops: CDR1 LNHDA, CDR2 SQIVND (reference sequence). The CDR3 runs 14 residues. With 4 bases clipped from V and 0 bases from J, the junction kept 0 bases outside the gene matches. The DNA for the CDR3 is TGTGCCAGTAGTAGGGACAGGGGCTCCTACGAGCAGTACTTC. Its protein is CASSRDRGSYEQYF.

The rearrangement joins TRBV2 to TRBJ1-1; D not certain. This CDR3 contains 13 residues. Trimming left V 2 bases short and J 4 bases short, with 8 bases between. Germline V CDR1 and CDR2: SNHLY, FYNNEI. CDR3 DNA: TGTGCCAGCAGTGAAAGACACCGCACTGAAGCTTTCTTT. Translating gives CASSERHRTEAFF.

In its sample, this clone was seen once. The genes are TRBV7-8 and TRBJ2-2, with TRBD2 matching 8 bases. Looked up from germline, CDR1 is SGHVS and CDR2 is FQNEAQ. The CDR3 has 14 amino acids. Trimming removed 2 bases from V and 6 bases from J; junction bases left unmatched: 2. This CDR3 is CASSLYGGAGELFF. CDR3 sequence (DNA): TGTGCCAGCAGCTTATACGGGGGGGCCGGGGAGCTGTTTTTT.

CDR3 sequence (DNA): TGTGCCAGTAAGACTGAGGCCCAGCCCCAGCATTTT. It is translated as CASKTEAQPQHF. This chain connects TRBV19 to TRBJ1-5; unclear D gene. Germline V CDR1 and CDR2: LNHDA, SQIVND (reference sequence). The germline V and J ends were trimmed by 7 bases and 7 bases, with 11 bases remaining between them. The CDR3 is made up of 12 amino acids.

This sequence joins TRBV2 and TRBJ1-2; D gene ambiguous. V was trimmed by 6 bases and J by 5 bases, leaving 7 bases between them. The CDR3 extends over 11 amino acids. Germline CDR1 reads SNHLY; CDR2 reads FYNNEI. The CDR3 coding sequence is TGTGCCAGCAGCGACACGTATGGCTACACCTTC. Amino acid sequence: CASSDTYGYTF.

The rearrangement joins TRBV2 to TRBJ2-2; possible D gene TRBD2, 5 bases. The length of the CDR3 is 13 residues. Trimming took off 7 bases at V and 4 bases at J, with 10 bases between the two ends. Per the germline V gene, CDR1 is SNHLY and CDR2 is FYNNEI. The CDR3 reads CASITGFTGELFF. CDR3 DNA sequence: TGTGCCAGCATTACGGGATTCACCGGGGAGCTGTTTTTT.

The rearrangement links TRBV19 to TRBJ1-4, with TRBD1 matching 9 bases. V dropped 5 bases and J dropped 5; count of bases not matched to a gene: 6. The CDR3 has 15 amino acids. CDR1 and CDR2 (germline): LNHDA, SQIVND (reference sequence). CDR3: CASSSGQGLNEKLFF. The CDR3 DNA reads as TGTGCCAGTAGTTCCGGACAGGGGCTGAATGAAAAACTGTTTTTT. The whole variable domain, filled in from reference TRBV19 and TRBJ1-4, reads DGGITQSPKYLFRKEGQNVTLSCEQNLNHDAMYWYRQDPGQGLRLIYYSQIVNDFQKGDIAEGYSVSREKKESFPLTVTSAQKNPTAFYLCASSSGQGLNEKLFFGSGTQLSVL.

The chain is built from TRBV6-1 and TRBJ1-5; 8 nucleotides match TRBD1. Germline CDR1 is MNHNS and CDR2 is SASEGT. There are 15 residues in the CDR3. J lost 0 bases, V lost 6 bases, and 4 bases had no gene match. CDR3 sequence reads: CASRDRVYSNQPQHF. The CDR3, as DNA: TGTGCCAGCAGGGACAGGGTTTATAGCAATCAGCCCCAGCATTTT.